This TCR beta chain was captured in a study of PD-L1 blockade in urothelial cancer. Indicated time point: peripheral blood 6 weeks after treatment start. The method was immunoSEQ multiplex PCR; TCRdb's version includes in-frame clones alone and lacks a portion of them. The sample carries tens of thousands of clones, 75% to 95% recorded once. Looked up from germline, CDR1 is MNHNS and CDR2 is SASEGT. The ends were cut back, 4 bases at V and 0 bases at J, with 6 bases in the middle. There are 14 residues in the CDR3. The receptor was derived from a woman at least 80 years old with urothelial cancer. The gene calls are TRBV6-1 and TRBJ2-2; D is perhaps TRBD2 (5 bases). This specimen was PBMCs, taken around atezolizumab (anti-PD-L1) treatment. CDR3 bases: TGTGCCAGCAGTGGCGGGTCGAACACCGGGGAGCTGTTTTTT. Translated, it gives CASSGGSNTGELFF.